This T cell receptor beta chain was identified in a study of cytomegalovirus exposure and HLA in healthy donors. General study points: Around 160 TCR beta chains were listed as cytomegalovirus-associated. TCR beta sequences reportedly predicted most subjects' HLA-A and HLA-B alleles accurately.

Trimming took 2 bases from V and 8 from J; bases not matched to a gene: 6. The CDR3 is made up of 15 amino acids. Germline V CDR1 and CDR2: SGHDT, YYEEEE. The PCR employed 60 Vbeta primers together with 13 Jbeta primers. Method: immunoSEQ multiplex PCR; TCRdb's copy keeps in-frame clones and lacks some. The data hold 65,000 to 85,000 clones, with around 10% observed a single time. This clone has just a few counts. Its antigen is unidentified. The sample was PBMCs. The rearrangement uses TRBV5-6 and TRBJ2-1; TRBD2 agrees at 11 bases. This TCR was sampled from a man aged 60 to 69 in good health and CMV-seropositive. DNA for the CDR3: TGTGCCAGCAGCTTTACTAGCGGGGGAGGCGATGAGCAGTTCTTC. As protein: CASSFTSGGGDEQFF.